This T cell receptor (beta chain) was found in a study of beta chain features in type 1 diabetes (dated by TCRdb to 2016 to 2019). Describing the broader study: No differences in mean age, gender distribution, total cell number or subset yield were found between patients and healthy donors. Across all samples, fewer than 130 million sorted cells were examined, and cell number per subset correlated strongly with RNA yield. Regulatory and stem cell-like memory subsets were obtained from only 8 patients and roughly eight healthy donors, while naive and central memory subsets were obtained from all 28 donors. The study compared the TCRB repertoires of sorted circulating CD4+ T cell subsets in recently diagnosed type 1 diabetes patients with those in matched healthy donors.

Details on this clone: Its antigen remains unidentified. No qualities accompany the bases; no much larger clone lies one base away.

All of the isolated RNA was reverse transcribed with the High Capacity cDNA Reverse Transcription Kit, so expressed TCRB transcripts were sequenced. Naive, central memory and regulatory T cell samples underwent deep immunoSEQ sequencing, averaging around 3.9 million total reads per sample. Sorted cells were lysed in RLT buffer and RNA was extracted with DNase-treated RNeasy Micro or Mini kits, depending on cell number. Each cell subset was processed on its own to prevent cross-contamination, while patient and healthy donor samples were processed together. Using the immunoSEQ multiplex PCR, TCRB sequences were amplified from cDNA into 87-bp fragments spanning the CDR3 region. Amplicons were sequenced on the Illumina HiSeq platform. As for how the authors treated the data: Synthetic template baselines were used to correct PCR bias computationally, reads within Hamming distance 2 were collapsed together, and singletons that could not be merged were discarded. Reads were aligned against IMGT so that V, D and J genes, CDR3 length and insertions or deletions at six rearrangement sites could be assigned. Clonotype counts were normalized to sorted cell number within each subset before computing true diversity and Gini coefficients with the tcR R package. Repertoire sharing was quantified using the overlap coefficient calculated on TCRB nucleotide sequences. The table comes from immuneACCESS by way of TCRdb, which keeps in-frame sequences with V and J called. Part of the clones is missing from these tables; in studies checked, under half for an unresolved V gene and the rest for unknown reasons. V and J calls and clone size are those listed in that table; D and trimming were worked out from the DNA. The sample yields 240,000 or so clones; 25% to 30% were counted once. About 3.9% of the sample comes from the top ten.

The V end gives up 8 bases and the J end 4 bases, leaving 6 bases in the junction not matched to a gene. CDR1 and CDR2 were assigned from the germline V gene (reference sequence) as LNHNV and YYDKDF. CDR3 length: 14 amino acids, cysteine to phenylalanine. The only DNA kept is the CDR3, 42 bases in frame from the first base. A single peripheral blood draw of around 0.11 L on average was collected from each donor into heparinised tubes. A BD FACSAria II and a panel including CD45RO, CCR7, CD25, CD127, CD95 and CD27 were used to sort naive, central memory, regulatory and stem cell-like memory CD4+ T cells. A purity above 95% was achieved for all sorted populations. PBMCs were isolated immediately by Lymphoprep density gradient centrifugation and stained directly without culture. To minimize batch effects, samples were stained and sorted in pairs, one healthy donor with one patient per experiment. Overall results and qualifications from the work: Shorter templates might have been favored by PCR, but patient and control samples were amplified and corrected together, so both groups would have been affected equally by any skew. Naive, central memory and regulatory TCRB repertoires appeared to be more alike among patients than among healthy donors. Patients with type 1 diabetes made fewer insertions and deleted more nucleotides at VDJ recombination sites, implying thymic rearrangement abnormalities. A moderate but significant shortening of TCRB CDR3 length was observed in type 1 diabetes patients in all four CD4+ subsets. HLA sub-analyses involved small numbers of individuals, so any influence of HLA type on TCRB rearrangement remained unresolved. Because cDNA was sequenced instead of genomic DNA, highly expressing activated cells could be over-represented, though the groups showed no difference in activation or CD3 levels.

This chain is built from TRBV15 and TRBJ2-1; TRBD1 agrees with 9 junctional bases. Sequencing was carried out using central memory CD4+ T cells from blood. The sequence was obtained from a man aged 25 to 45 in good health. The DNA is TGTGCCACCGGAGAGACAGGGGGGTACAATGAGCAGTTCTTC. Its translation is CATGETGGYNEQFF.